This T cell receptor beta chain emerged from a study of cytomegalovirus exposure and HLA in healthy donors. This CDR3 contains 16 residues. V was clipped by 1 base and J by 4 bases, with 14 bases between them. Germline V gene lookup returns CDR1 LGHNA and CDR2 YSLEER. Use of 60 Vbeta and 13 Jbeta primers characterized the PCR. Some clones are missing from TCRdb's copy, which holds only in-frame ones; the method was immunoSEQ multiplex PCR. The sample includes under 250,000 clones, 60% to 80% seen only once; the top ten take roughly 1.9%. V usage is TRBV4-3 and J usage is TRBJ1-3, with D hard to call. The sequenced material came from PBMCs. This TCR came from a male donor in good health and CMV-seronegative. The CDR3 reads CASSQVGSLGGNTIYF. DNA of the CDR3: TGCGCCAGCAGCCAAGTAGGTAGCCTCGGAGGAAACACCATATATTTT.